What follows are 28 T cell receptor beta chains derived from one specimen sequenced in a study of blood T cell repertoires in COVID-19. The data were produced by immunoSEQ multiplex PCR, yet TCRdb's version contains in-frame clones alone and is incomplete. In the table there are about 260,000 clones, about 90% of which are singletons. Material for sequencing was peripheral blood. These receptors all come from a woman between 35 and 50 years old with acute or convalescent COVID-19.

The genes are TRBV4-1 and TRBJ2-5, with 7 bases fitting TRBD2. The CDR3 totals 16 residues. Losses at the gene ends were 1 base for V and 3 bases for J; bases not matched to a gene: 8. Germline-derived CDR1 and CDR2 are MGHRA and YSYEKL. The CDR3 here is CASSQAGVSGEETQYF. The CDR3, as DNA: TGCGCCAGCAGCCAAGCCGGAGTCAGCGGGGAAGAGACCCAGTACTTC.

In its sample, this clone was seen once. The J gene is TRBJ1-5, the V gene TRBV5-1; TRBD1 matches 7 bases. The trim removed 2 bases at V and 7 bases at J, leaving 3 bases unmatched. This CDR3 region has 13 residues. Germline loops: CDR1 SGHRS, CDR2 YFSETQ. The DNA for the CDR3 is TGCGCCAGCAGCTTTACGGGACAGCAGCCCCAGCATTTT. Protein product: CASSFTGQQPQHF.

The chain is built from TRBV19 and TRBJ1-1; 7 bases line up with TRBD1. V shed 5 bases, J shed 5 bases, and the junction held 5 bases outside the gene matches. CDR3 length: 13 amino acids. The germline V gene has CDR1 LNHDA and CDR2 SQIVND (reference sequence). CDR3 DNA sequence: TGTGCCAGTAGTTGGCCAGGGGGAACTGAAGCTTTCTTT. Translation gives CASSWPGGTEAFF.

The CDR3 sequence is CASSLRATYNTGELFF. DNA of the CDR3: TGTGCCAGCAGCTTAAGGGCGACCTATAACACCGGGGAGCTGTTTTTT. The chain combines TRBV7-3 with TRBJ2-2; no clear D gene. Germline CDR1 is SGHTA and CDR2 is FQGTGA. This CDR3 region has 16 residues. V was clipped by 1 base and J by 2 bases, with 11 bases between them.

The chain links TRBV29-1 to TRBJ1-2, with D maybe TRBD1 (5 bases). Germline assignment: CDR1 SQVTM and CDR2 ANQGSEA. The CDR3 consists of 14 residues. V shed 3 bases and J shed 3 bases, with 14 bases lying between them. CDR3 coding DNA: TGCAGCGTTGACCCGCAGGGTAAGGACTATGGCTACACCTTC. Residues: CSVDPQGKDYGYTF.

V usage is TRBV5-1 and J usage is TRBJ1-2; 9 bases match TRBD1. The germline V gene encodes CDR1 SGHRS and CDR2 YFSETQ. The CDR3 consists of 15 residues. Unmatched junction bases numbered 8, after V lost 0 bases and J lost 8 bases. The CDR3 protein is CASSLAGTGTDGYTF. DNA for the CDR3: TGCGCCAGCAGCTTGGCCGGGACAGGGACGGACGGCTACACCTTC.

V and J are TRBV14 and TRBJ2-5; the D gene is possibly TRBD1 (5 bases). Trimming pared 4 bases from V and 7 bases from J, leaving 10 bases between. CDR3 length equals 12 residues. CDR1 and CDR2 (germline): SGHDN, FVKESK. The CDR3 protein is CASSPGRGTQYF. The CDR3 bases are TGTGCCAGCAGCCCAGGGCGTGGGACCCAGTACTTC.

The chain combines TRBV5-1 with TRBJ2-5; D not resolved. CDR1 and CDR2 from the germline V gene are SGHRS and YFSETQ. V was trimmed by 1 base and J by 5 bases, leaving 6 bases between them. The CDR3 covers 12 residues. CDR3 DNA sequence: TGCGCCAGCAGCTTGCCTGCGGAGACCCAGTACTTC. Translating gives CASSLPAETQYF.

J is TRBJ1-2 and V is TRBV5-5; 7 nucleotides line up with TRBD1. Germline-derived CDR1 and CDR2 are SGHKS and YYEKEE (reference sequence). Losses at the gene ends were 3 bases for V and 4 bases for J; bases not matched to a gene: 18. This CDR3 has 18 amino acids. Written as DNA, the CDR3 is TGTGCCAGCAGCTCGGGACTGACAGGGCCAACTGAGGGCTATGGCTACACCTTC. Protein: CASSSGLTGPTEGYGYTF.

The J gene is TRBJ1-5, the V gene TRBV2; D is perhaps TRBD1 (6 bases). The CDR3 is 17 amino acids. Trimming took off 8 bases at V and 2 bases at J, with 22 bases between the two ends. CDR1 and CDR2 (germline): SNHLY, FYNNEI. The CDR3 DNA reads as TGTGCCAGCTCTCACCCACAAGGGGGGGCTGGCAATCAGCCCCAGCATTTT. As protein: CASSHPQGGAGNQPQHF.

The chain couples TRBV6-6 to TRBJ1-2; D not resolved. CDR3 length: 12 amino acids. Germline V gives CDR1 MNHNY, CDR2 SVGAGI (reference sequence). V gave up 6 bases and J gave up 2 bases, with 7 bases separating them. CDR3 coding DNA: TGTGCCAGCAGGGAGCAAAACTATGGCTACACCTTC. Protein product: CASREQNYGYTF.

The chain couples TRBV19 to TRBJ2-6; a possible D gene is TRBD2 (5 bases). Per the germline V gene, CDR1 is LNHDA and CDR2 is SQIVND (reference sequence). CDR3 length equals 15 residues. The ends were cut back, 3 bases at V and 1 base at J, with 7 bases in the middle. CDR3 DNA sequence: TGTGCCAGTAGTATTGAGGGTTCTGGGGCCAACGTCCTGACTTTC. As protein: CASSIEGSGANVLTF.

In its sample, this clone was seen once. The V call is TRBV2, the J call TRBJ1-2; 7 positions agree with TRBD1. Germline CDR1 and CDR2: SNHLY and FYNNEI. This CDR3 has 14 amino acids. Trimming took 5 bases from V and 4 from J; bases not matched to a gene: 7. CDR3 bases: TGTGCCAGCAGTACTAGGACAGGTTTCTATGGCTACACCTTC. Protein: CASSTRTGFYGYTF.

The chain has TRBV2 and TRBJ1-2; 7 nucleotides line up with TRBD1. Germline loops: CDR1 SNHLY, CDR2 FYNNEI. CDR3 length: 12 residues. V dropped 6 bases and J dropped 7; count of bases not matched to a gene: 5. The CDR3 region has the DNA TGTGCCAGCAGAAAGACAGGGAGTGGCTACACCTTC. Protein sequence: CASRKTGSGYTF.

The chain couples TRBV10-1 to TRBJ1-1, with TRBD1 matching 7 bases. The germline gives CDR1 WNHNN, CDR2 SYGVQD (reference sequence). The CDR3 is 14 residues long. The junction had 5 bases not matched to a gene; V was cut back by 5 bases and J by 2 bases. The CDR3 DNA is TGCGCCAGCAGTAAAGGACAGGTCAACACTGAAGCTTTCTTT. Its protein is CASSKGQVNTEAFF.

The genes are TRBV2 and TRBJ1-5; D might be TRBD1 (6 bases). Germline values: CDR1 SNHLY, CDR2 FYNNEI. This CDR3 is built from 15 residues. Trimming pared 5 bases from V and 0 bases from J, leaving 11 bases between. The CDR3 region is CASSTDSYSNQPQHF. In nucleotides, the CDR3 is TGTGCCAGCAGTACGGACAGCTATAGCAATCAGCCCCAGCATTTT. The entire variable domain, with the rest obtained from reference TRBV2 and TRBJ1-5, is as follows: EPEVTQTPSHQVTQMGQEVILRCVPISNHLYFYWYRQILGQKVEFLVSFYNNEISEKSEIFDDQFSVERPDGSNFTLKIRSTKLEDSAMYFCASSTDSYSNQPQHFGDGTRLSIL.

The chain couples TRBV14 to TRBJ2-6; possibly TRBD1 for D (6 bases). Germline CDR1 reads SGHDN; CDR2 reads FVKESK. This CDR3 has 21 amino acids. The V end was cut by 0 bases, the J end by 3 bases, with 24 bases between. This chain's CDR3 is CASSQEFSNRVARLGANVLTF. The CDR3 nucleotides read TGTGCCAGCAGCCAAGAGTTTTCGAACAGGGTTGCTCGACTTGGGGCCAACGTCCTGACTTTC. The full variable domain, with the rest looked up from reference TRBV14 and TRBJ2-6, is EAGVTQFPSHSVIEKGQTVTLRCDPISGHDNLYWYRRVMGKEIKFLLHFVKESKQDESGMPNNRFLAERTGGTYSTLKVQPAELEDSGVYFCASSQEFSNRVARLGANVLTFGAGSRLTVL.

J is TRBJ2-3 and V is TRBV29-1; 10 nucleotides align to TRBD1. V was pared by 6 bases and J by 6 bases, with 9 bases of the junction left unmatched. Germline V gene sequence: CDR1 SQVTM, CDR2 ANQGSEA. The CDR3 spans 14 residues. DNA for the CDR3: TGCAGCGTCGTAACGACAGGGGGCGAGGATACGCAGTATTTT. Translating gives CSVVTTGGEDTQYF.

This chain uses TRBV5-1 with TRBJ1-5; the D gene is possibly TRBD1 (6 bases). The CDR3 has 15 amino acids. The V and J ends lost 2 bases and 5 bases respectively, with 14 bases between them. Looked up from germline, CDR1 is SGHRS and CDR2 is YFSETQ. CDR3 amino acids: CASSFTGNADQPQHF. For the CDR3, the DNA is TGCGCCAGCAGCTTTACAGGGAACGCGGATCAGCCCCAGCATTTT.

About this clone: Germline is not matched at one junction end, which may reflect a read error. This chain connects TRBV14 to TRBJ1-6; D gene unclear. Germline V gene sequence: CDR1 SGHDN, CDR2 FVKESK. The CDR3 length is 17 residues. The CDR3 DNA is TGTGCCAGCAGACAAGCGGTTTCCGGGAAGGGAGATTCACCCCTCCACTTT. It encodes CASRQAVSGKGDSPLHF.

This chain uses TRBV7-3 with TRBJ2-3; TRBD2 matches 13 bases. CDR3 length: 20 amino acids. Looked up from germline, CDR1 is SGHTA and CDR2 is FQGTGA. The ends lost 4 bases at V and 0 bases at J; junction bases unmatched: 13. The CDR3 loop reads CASSSGLAGDLLTSTDTQYF. The CDR3 coding sequence is TGTGCCAGCAGCTCCGGACTAGCGGGGGACCTTCTTACTAGCACAGATACGCAGTATTTT.

The V call is TRBV11-2, the J call TRBJ2-3; 9 bases agree with TRBD2. The J segment lost 9 bases and the V segment lost 2 bases, leaving 6 bases of the junction unmatched. The CDR3 length is 14 residues. Germline-derived CDR1 and CDR2 are SGHAT and FQNNGV. This CDR3 reads CASSLSGGLGTQYF. Written as DNA, the CDR3 is TGTGCCAGCAGCTTAAGCGGGGGGCTTGGGACGCAGTATTTT.

This sequence joins TRBV11-2 and TRBJ1-5; D gene ambiguous. This CDR3 has 13 residues. CDR1 and CDR2 (germline): SGHAT, FQNNGV. Trimming took off 1 base at V and 5 bases at J, with 6 bases between the two ends. CDR3 coding DNA: TGTGCCAGCAGCTTAGGAGATTATCAGCCCCAGCATTTT. Its translation: CASSLGDYQPQHF.

For this clone: At one end the junction does not follow the germline gene, possibly because of a read error. This chain uses TRBV10-1 with TRBJ1-1; D is possibly TRBD1 (6 bases). CDR3 length: 13 amino acids. The germline V gene has CDR1 WNHNN and CDR2 SYGVQD (reference sequence). In nucleotides, the CDR3 is TGCGCCAGCAGTGAGTCGGGAGCAGGGGTTTTCAGATTT. Translating it yields CASSESGAGVFRF.

The rearrangement links TRBV12-5 to TRBJ2-3; 10 bases are shared with TRBD1. Germline CDR1 reads LGHNT; CDR2 reads FRNRAP. The CDR3 loop spans 15 amino acids. J was trimmed by 4 bases and V by 6 bases; bases with no gene match: 7. The CDR3 loop is CASGPGQGFSDTQYF. For the CDR3, the DNA is TGTGCTAGTGGCCCGGGACAGGGGTTTTCAGATACGCAGTATTTT.

The chain carries TRBV5-1 and TRBJ1-1; 8 bases agree with TRBD1. The CDR3 runs 13 residues. Germline V gene sequence: CDR1 SGHRS, CDR2 YFSETQ. Losses at the gene ends were 7 bases for V and 6 bases for J; bases not matched to a gene: 8. CDR3 DNA: TGCGCCAGCTTCACCCCAGGGGGCGCTGAAGCTTTCTTT. It encodes CASFTPGGAEAFF. The variable domain in full, completed from reference TRBV5-1 and TRBJ1-1, reads KAGVTQTPRYLIKTRGQQVTLSCSPISGHRSVSWYQQTPGQGLQFLFEYFSETQRNKGNFPGRFSGRQFSNSRSEMNVSTLELGDSALYLCASFTPGGAEAFFGQGTRLTVV.

This clone came up a few times. The chain is built from TRBV5-4 and TRBJ2-2, with D possibly being TRBD1 (6 bases). Germline loops: CDR1 SGHNT, CDR2 YYREEE (reference sequence). V gave up 4 bases and J gave up 6 bases, with 16 bases separating them. This CDR3 is built from 15 residues. This CDR3 is CASSRDLGAAGELFF. The CDR3 DNA follows: TGTGCCAGCAGCCGGGACCTGGGGGCCGCCGGGGAGCTGTTTTTT. Based on the CDR3 plus reference TRBV5-4 and TRBJ2-2, the full variable domain is ETGVTQSPTHLIKTRGQQVTLRCSSQSGHNTVSWYQQALGQGPQFIFQYYREEENGRGNFPPRFSGLQFPNYSSELNVNALELDDSALYLCASSRDLGAAGELFFGEGSRLTVL.

The genes are TRBV19 and TRBJ1-5, with D perhaps matching TRBD1 (6 bases). With 6 bases removed from V and 6 bases from J, the gap between germline ends came to 21 bases. Per the germline V gene, CDR1 is LNHDA and CDR2 is SQIVND (reference sequence). This CDR3 is built from 16 residues. CDR3 sequence reads: CASSSISNRVGQPQHF. Here the CDR3 DNA reads TGTGCCAGTAGCTCAATCTCGAACAGGGTAGGTCAGCCCCAGCATTTT.